These 20 T cell receptor beta chains were all obtained from the same sample, sequenced in a study of identical twins. TCRdb independently ran MiXCR on the 5' RACE reads; one entry per CDR3 protein. The data hold 550,000 to 700,000 distinct CDR3 sequences, with 20% to 25% observed a single time. This sample also belongs to another study, concerning T cells expressing NK-cell markers.

The sample taken for sequencing was PBMCs. Every receptor here comes from a woman between 18 and 30 years old in good health.

The rearrangement joins TRBV24-1 to TRBJ1-1, with D uncertain. The V end was cut by 4 bases, the J end by 4 bases, with 9 bases between. The CDR3 runs to 13 residues. Per the germline V gene, CDR1 is KGHDR and CDR2 is SFDVKD. The DNA of the CDR3 is TGTGCCACCAGTGAGGCAGGCGGCACTGAAGCTTTCTTT. As protein: CATSEAGGTEAFF.

This clonotype has a handful of counts. The V and J genes are TRBV5-6 and TRBJ1-2, with 7 bases identical to TRBD1. The CDR3 length is 15 residues. J gave up 4 bases and V 0 bases, and 6 bases lay outside the gene matches. Per the germline V gene, CDR1 is SGHDT and CDR2 is YYEEEE. CDR3 loop: CASSLGAGGGYGYTF. The CDR3, as DNA: TGTGCCAGCAGCTTGGGCGCAGGGGGTGGCTATGGCTACACCTTC. The complete variable domain, with remaining parts taken from reference TRBV5-6 and TRBJ1-2, reads DAGVTQSPTHLIKTRGQQVTLRCSPKSGHDTVSWYQQALGQGPQFIFQYYEEEERQRGNFPDRFSGHQFPNYSSELNVNALLLGDSALYLCASSLGAGGGYGYTFGSGTRLTVV.

The gene calls are TRBV6-5 and TRBJ2-2; weak D call: TRBD1 (5 bases). The germline gives CDR1 MNHEY, CDR2 SVGAGI. V was trimmed by 2 bases and J by 5 bases, leaving 15 bases between them. The length of the CDR3 is 16 residues. The CDR3 spells CASSYAQGISTGELFF. CDR3 coding DNA: TGTGCCAGCAGTTACGCTCAGGGTATAAGTACCGGGGAGCTGTTTTTT.

This clonotype was picked up a small number of times. J is TRBJ1-1 and V is TRBV7-2; 7 bases fit TRBD1. Looked up from germline, CDR1 is SGHTA and CDR2 is FQGNSA. With V trimmed by 5 bases and J by 11 bases, 11 bases remained unmatched. This CDR3 is built from 13 residues. Written as DNA, the CDR3 is TGTGCCAGCAGCCGTGTGACAGGGTCGGGGGCTTTCTTT. Translating gives CASSRVTGSGAFF.

A few counts support this clonotype. This chain uses TRBV7-8 with TRBJ2-1, with D tentatively TRBD2 (5 bases). The CDR3 is 15 amino acids. V dropped 2 bases and J dropped 3 bases, with 11 bases sitting between them. Germline lookup yields CDR1 SGHVS and CDR2 FQNEAQ. The CDR3 reads CASSLRTGFYNEQFF. The DNA for the CDR3 is TGTGCCAGCAGCTTACGGACGGGATTCTACAATGAGCAGTTCTTC. The full variable domain, completed using reference TRBV7-8 and TRBJ2-1, is GAGVSQSPRYKVAKRGQDVALRCDPISGHVSLFWYQQALGQGPEFLTYFQNEAQLDKSGLPSDRFFAERPEGSVSTLKIQRTQQEDSAVYLCASSLRTGFYNEQFFGPGTRLTVL.

The chain recombines TRBV29-1 with TRBJ1-4, with D possibly matching TRBD1 (5 bases). Germline-derived CDR1 and CDR2 are SQVTM and ANQGSEA. V shed 3 bases and J shed 8 bases, with 10 bases lying between them. The CDR3 runs to 12 residues. CDR3 in amino acids: CSVDQGGEKLFF. CDR3 coding DNA: TGCAGCGTTGACCAGGGAGGGGAAAAACTGTTTTTT.

J is TRBJ1-5 and V is TRBV6-2 or TRBV6-3; D remains ambiguous. The CDR3 runs to 14 residues. CDR1 is MNHEY, CDR2 SVGEGT, per germline. Trimming took 5 bases from V and 11 from J, leaving 19 bases between them. The CDR3 region is CASSGRIPSQSQHF. CDR3 bases: TGTGCCAGCAGTGGCAGGATCCCCTCCCAGTCCCAGCATTTT.

The V gene is TRBV27, the J gene TRBJ2-7, with no clear D. The end of the DNA aligns better with TRBJ2-1, so the J call may be wrong. Germline V lookup: CDR1 MNHEY, CDR2 SMNVEV (reference sequence). This CDR3 has 13 amino acids. The CDR3 DNA is TGTGCCAACGCAACCAGCGCGGCCCACGAGCAGTTCTTC. Amino acids: CANATSAAHEQFF.

V gene TRBV20-1 combines with J gene TRBJ2-7, with D possibly being TRBD1 (6 bases). There are 16 residues in the CDR3. Germline V gene sequence: CDR1 DFQATT, CDR2 SNEGSKA (reference sequence). The V gene lost 5 bases and the J gene lost 0 bases, with 20 bases spanning the gap. CDR3 sequence (DNA): TGCAGTGCTGACCGCAACAGGGCTATCAGCTCCTACGAGCAGTACTTC. Protein product: CSADRNRAISSYEQYF.

This clonotype showed up just a few times. The CDR3 loop is CASIRDREGAGELFF. The DNA of the CDR3 is TGTGCCAGCATTAGGGACAGGGAGGGCGCCGGGGAGCTGTTTTTT. The genes are TRBV6-5 and TRBJ2-2; 9 nucleotides line up with TRBD1. Germline V lookup: CDR1 MNHEY, CDR2 SVGAGI. Germline trimming cut 7 bases from V and 6 bases from J; bases unmatched to any gene: 9. The CDR3 covers 15 residues.

The V call is TRBV12-3 or TRBV12-4, the J call TRBJ1-2; D is undetermined. CDR3 size: 13 residues. Trimming removed 3 bases at V and 8 bases at J, with 13 bases between. CDR3 DNA sequence: TGTGCCAGCAGTTTTCTATCCGGGTCCGGCTACACCTTC. Amino acids: CASSFLSGSGYTF.

V gene TRBV6-1 combines with J gene TRBJ2-3, with 8 bases fitting TRBD2. The CDR3 is made up of 15 amino acids. The J segment lost 2 bases and the V segment lost 11 bases, leaving 12 bases of the junction unmatched. CDR1 is MNHNS, CDR2 SASEGT, per germline. The DNA of the CDR3 is TGTGCCTCTCGTCCGGGGGGGCATATCACAGATACGCAGTATTTT. It encodes CASRPGGHITDTQYF.

This clonotype was observed a handful of times. The CDR3 DNA reads TGTGCCGTAGCCGGTGGGGCAATAACTCCCTACGAGCAGTACTTC. It translates to CAVAGGAITPYEQYF. This chain links TRBV6-1 with TRBJ2-7, with D possibly TRBD1 on 5 matching bases. Trimming pared 11 bases from V and 2 bases from J, leaving 22 bases between. The germline CDR1 and CDR2 sequences are MNHNS and SASEGT. The CDR3 covers 15 residues.

The rearrangement uses TRBV5-6 and TRBJ2-1; TRBD2 matches at 10 bases. V shed 5 bases and J 6 bases; nucleotides not matched to a gene: 14. CDR3 size: 17 residues. Germline assignment: CDR1 SGHDT and CDR2 YYEEEE. CDR3 sequence reads: CASSPKREGFRGNEQFF. In DNA form, the CDR3 reads TGTGCCAGCAGTCCGAAGCGGGAGGGCTTTCGAGGCAATGAGCAGTTCTTC.

The genes are TRBV5-1 and TRBJ1-5; 8 nucleotides align to TRBD1. This CDR3 spans 14 amino acids. The V gene's germline CDR1 is SGHRS and CDR2 YFSETQ. V lost 4 bases and J lost 3; bases outside the gene matches: 3. Here the CDR3 reads CASSKTGDNQPQHF. In nucleotides, the CDR3 is TGCGCCAGCAGCAAGACAGGGGACAATCAGCCCCAGCATTTT. The complete variable domain, with remaining parts taken from reference TRBV5-1 and TRBJ1-5, reads KAGVTQTPRYLIKTRGQQVTLSCSPISGHRSVSWYQQTPGQGLQFLFEYFSETQRNKGNFPGRFSGRQFSNSRSEMNVSTLELGDSALYLCASSKTGDNQPQHFGDGTRLSIL.

The CDR3 bases are TGCAGTGCTGAACTTAACAATGAGCAGTTCTTC. Amino acids: CSAELNNEQFF. This rearrangement joins TRBV20-1 to TRBJ2-1; D is ambiguous. In germline, CDR1 is DFQATT, CDR2 SNEGSKA (reference sequence). The CDR3 sequence is 11 residues long. V lost 5 bases and J lost 5, with 7 bases in between.

The sample holds a few counts of this clonotype. The V gene is TRBV20-1, the J gene TRBJ2-7; the D gene is possibly TRBD2 (5 bases). Trimming left V 0 bases short and J 1 base short, with 22 bases between. CDR1 and CDR2 (germline): DFQATT, SNEGSKA (reference sequence). The CDR3 has 18 residues. This chain's CDR3 is CSARDLLGGFSPSYEQYF. The CDR3 DNA reads TGCAGTGCTAGAGATCTCCTGGGCGGGTTTAGCCCTTCCTACGAGCAGTACTTC.

V usage is TRBV7-2 and J usage is TRBJ2-7, with 10 bases lining up with TRBD2. Trimming cost V 5 bases and J 6 bases; bases outside gene matches: 10. The CDR3 has 15 amino acids. Germline V lookup: CDR1 SGHTA, CDR2 FQGNSA. The CDR3 here is CASSRLASGSPEQYF. Here the CDR3 DNA reads TGTGCCAGCAGCCGGCTGGCTAGCGGGAGCCCCGAGCAGTACTTC.

The chain has TRBV5-1 and TRBJ1-6, with no clear D. The CDR3 is 15 amino acids. CDR1 and CDR2 from the germline V gene are SGHRS and YFSETQ. Trimming removed 4 bases from V and 8 bases from J, with 16 bases in between. The CDR3, as DNA: TGCGCCAGCAGCCGGACGACGCTGAGCGATTCACCCCTCCACTTT. It encodes CASSRTTLSDSPLHF.

V and J are TRBV4-2 and TRBJ2-4, with a weak D call TRBD1 (5 bases). Germline assignment: CDR1 LGHNA and CDR2 YNFKEQ. This CDR3 has 15 residues. The V gene lost 3 bases and the J gene lost 0 bases, with 9 bases spanning the gap. The CDR3 DNA is TGTGCCAGCAGCCAGGAGCAGGGAGCCAAAAACATTCAGTACTTC. Its protein is CASSQEQGAKNIQYF.